One sample yielded the 21 T cell receptor beta chains listed below, sequenced in a study of T and B cells in COVID-19 patients. Each TRB amplification used roughly 250-550 ng of genomic DNA from blood. Multiplex PCR with BIOMED2 TRB-A/B primer pools amplified TRB rearrangements. MiXCR, run by TCRdb on the multiplex PCR reads, gives a single entry per CDR3 protein. The repertoire includes some 5,700 distinct CDR3 sequences, 27% of them detected once, and 14% sits in the top ten. The sample taken for sequencing was blood. Receptor source: a human donor with active COVID-19.

By frequency in the sample, this clonotype is medium-sized. The chain links TRBV15 to TRBJ2-2; D gene ambiguous. From germline, CDR1 is LNHNV and CDR2 YYDKDF (reference sequence). Trimming stripped 0 bases from V and 9 bases from J, with 14 bases between. This CDR3 spans 15 amino acids. CDR3 coding DNA: TGTGCCACCAGCAGAGATCTTCTAGGTCTCCGGGAGCTGTTTTTT. As protein: CATSRDLLGLRELFF.

This clonotype is medium-sized in the sample. The J gene is TRBJ2-2, the V gene TRBV5-4; the D is unclear. Germline V gene lookup returns CDR1 SGHNT and CDR2 YYREEE (reference sequence). V was clipped by 2 bases and J by 5 bases, with 13 bases between them. The CDR3 has 15 amino acids. CDR3 coding DNA: TGTGCCAGCAGCTTACCTAAACTTGGGACCGGGGAGCTGTTTTTT. It is translated as CASSLPKLGTGELFF.

Turning to this clonotype: A single base separates this from a much larger clone, so it may be a read error. The chain links TRBV20-1 to TRBJ2-3, with 8 bases that match TRBD1. The CDR3 loop spans 12 amino acids. Germline CDR1 DFQATT, CDR2 SNEGSKA (reference sequence). With 5 bases clipped from V and 9 bases from J, the junction kept 7 bases outside the gene matches. CDR3 sequence (DNA): TGCAGTGCTTGGACAGGGCCCGGAACGCAGTATTTT. Translating gives CSAWTGPGTQYF.

This clonotype was picked up a small number of times. The chain uses TRBV5-1 and TRBJ1-1; possibly TRBD1 for D (5 bases). V was trimmed by 0 bases and J by 11 bases, leaving 17 bases between them. Germline assignment: CDR1 SGHRS and CDR2 YFSETQ. The length of the CDR3 is 14 residues. In DNA form, the CDR3 reads TGCGCCAGCAGCTTGGCAGAGGGGCGGGCGACGGCTTTCTTT. This translates into CASSLAEGRATAFF.

This clonotype was found a few times. This sequence joins TRBV5-1 and TRBJ1-2; 11 bases map to TRBD1. Germline V gene data show CDR1 as SGHRS and CDR2 as YFSETQ. The CDR3 totals 19 residues. Losses at the gene ends were 0 bases for V and 0 bases for J; bases not matched to a gene: 10. This CDR3 reads CASSLASRGTGGANYGYTF. The CDR3 DNA reads TGCGCCAGCAGCTTGGCCAGTAGGGGGACAGGGGGAGCTAACTATGGCTACACCTTC.

By sample fraction, this clonotype is medium-sized. The chain combines TRBV19 with TRBJ2-5; no reliable D call. This CDR3 region has 12 residues. Germline-derived CDR1 and CDR2 are LNHDA and SQIVND (reference sequence). Deletions cut 1 base from V and 5 bases from J, with 5 bases between. This chain's CDR3 is CASSIAGETQYF. The CDR3 DNA follows: TGTGCCAGTAGTATAGCTGGGGAGACCCAGTACTTC.

This clonotype is medium-sized. The chain joins TRBV6-6 to TRBJ2-2; D possibly corresponds to TRBD1 (5 bases). Germline V CDR1 and CDR2: MNHNY, SVGAGI (reference sequence). This CDR3 comprises 12 residues. Trimming pared 10 bases from V and 7 bases from J, leaving 13 bases between. Written as DNA, the CDR3 is TGTGCCACCCGGGCAGGGATCGGGGAGCTGTTTTTT. Translating gives CATRAGIGELFF.

This chain connects TRBV6-5 to TRBJ2-1; 8 nucleotides match TRBD2. CDR1 is MNHEY, CDR2 SVGAGI, per germline. The J segment lost 6 bases and the V segment lost 0 bases, leaving 7 bases of the junction unmatched. This CDR3 is 16 amino acids long. This chain's CDR3 is CASSYSSASGPNEQFF. The CDR3, as DNA: TGTGCCAGCAGTTACTCGTCAGCTAGCGGGCCCAATGAGCAGTTCTTC.

This clonotype is judged medium-sized (0.01 to 0.1%). One junction end disagrees with the germline gene, perhaps due to a read error. This chain links TRBV7-7 with TRBJ2-5; no firm D call. Germline lookup yields CDR1 SSHAT and CDR2 FNYEAQ (reference sequence). CDR3 length: 12 residues. The CDR3: CASSFGQETQYF. Here the CDR3 DNA reads TGTGCTAGCAGCTTTGGCCAAGAGACCCAGTACTTC.

This clonotype was seen more than once but under ten times. The chain is built from TRBV20-1 and TRBJ2-2; 8 nucleotides align to TRBD2. Germline values: CDR1 DFQATT, CDR2 SNEGSKA (reference sequence). This CDR3 is 15 amino acids long. Germline trimming cut 6 bases from V and 5 bases from J; bases unmatched to any gene: 11. The CDR3 region is CSARTSGGGTGELFF. The CDR3 bases are TGCAGTGCCAGAACTAGCGGAGGGGGGACCGGGGAGCTGTTTTTT.

This clonotype was observed a handful of times. The chain is built from TRBV5-1 and TRBJ2-7, with TRBD2 identical over 15 bases. Germline V gene data show CDR1 as SGHRS and CDR2 as YFSETQ. The CDR3 consists of 16 residues. Trimming cost V 4 bases and J 3 bases; bases outside gene matches: 5. CDR3 coding DNA: TGCGCCAGCAGCATTGGACTAGCGGGAGGGGACTACGAGCAGTACTTC. As protein: CASSIGLAGGDYEQYF.

CDR3 residues: CASSSRTSGSHNEQFF. The CDR3 DNA follows: TGTGCCAGCAGCTCCAGGACTAGCGGGTCCCACAATGAGCAGTTCTTC. The chain joins TRBV11-1 to TRBJ2-1, with 11 bases that match TRBD2. The germline CDR1 and CDR2 sequences are SGHAT and FQDESV (reference sequence). This CDR3 contains 16 residues. J lost 5 bases, V lost 4 bases, and 7 bases had no gene match.

This clonotype is medium-sized in the sample. This chain uses TRBV11-3 with TRBJ2-4, with D perhaps matching TRBD1 or TRBD2 (5 bases each). The germline V gene encodes CDR1 SGHNT and CDR2 YENEEA. V lost 5 bases and J lost 5, with 13 bases in between. CDR3 length: 14 amino acids. The CDR3 nucleotides read TGTGCCAGCAGCGCTAATCCGGGACAAAACATTCAGTACTTC. This encodes CASSANPGQNIQYF.

Sample share makes this clonotype medium-sized. The V gene is TRBV15, the J gene TRBJ2-1; D perhaps matches TRBD2 (5 bases). Trimming stripped 6 bases from V and 3 bases from J, with 15 bases between. The CDR3 has 15 amino acids. Germline V gene lookup returns CDR1 LNHNV and CDR2 YYDKDF (reference sequence). The CDR3 here is CATRNERALYNEQFF. The CDR3 nucleotides are TGTGCCACCAGGAACGAGAGGGCGCTCTACAATGAGCAGTTCTTC.

The chain is built from TRBV19 and TRBJ1-2; 9 nucleotides line up with TRBD1. This CDR3 contains 15 residues. CDR1 is LNHDA, CDR2 SQIVND, per germline (reference sequence). With V trimmed by 4 bases and J by 4 bases, 7 bases remained unmatched. The CDR3 DNA is TGTGCCAGTAGTAGCTGGGGACAGGGCAGCTATGGCTACACCTTC. This gives the protein CASSSWGQGSYGYTF.

This chain connects TRBV24-1 to TRBJ2-1, with 14 bases aligning to TRBD2. The CDR3 length is 15 residues. Losses at the gene ends were 10 bases for V and 7 bases for J; bases not matched to a gene: 8. Germline loops: CDR1 KGHDR, CDR2 SFDVKD. For the CDR3, the DNA is TGTGCCACGACCTCCGGGACTAGCGGGAGTAATGAGCAGTTCTTC. Translation: CATTSGTSGSNEQFF.

Sample share makes this clonotype medium-sized. The chain has TRBV7-6 and TRBJ2-1; 8 bases agree with TRBD2. The germline V gene encodes CDR1 SGHVS and CDR2 FNYEAQ. The length of the CDR3 is 17 residues. The junction had 9 bases not matched to a gene; V was cut back by 1 base and J by 4 bases. CDR3: CASSLGYRLATYNEQFF. The CDR3 DNA reads TGTGCCAGCAGCTTAGGTTATCGACTAGCGACATACAATGAGCAGTTCTTC.

Sample share makes this clonotype medium-sized. The J gene is TRBJ2-7, the V gene TRBV19; 9 positions match TRBD1. CDR3 length equals 14 residues. The trim removed 3 bases at V and 0 bases at J, leaving 0 bases unmatched. Germline V gene lookup returns CDR1 LNHDA and CDR2 SQIVND (reference sequence). The CDR3 reads CASSMDRGSYEQYF. The CDR3 nucleotides are TGTGCCAGTAGTATGGACAGGGGCTCCTACGAGCAGTACTTC.

V gene TRBV7-9 combines with J gene TRBJ1-2; a possible D gene is TRBD1 (5 bases). Trimming took off 3 bases at V and 1 base at J, with 9 bases between the two ends. The CDR3 is made up of 14 amino acids. CDR1 SEHNR and CDR2 FQNEAQ come from the germline V gene (reference sequence). The CDR3 region is CASSLTAINYGYTF. The DNA of the CDR3 is TGTGCCAGCAGCTTGACAGCGATTAACTATGGCTACACCTTC.

This clonotype is a singleton in its sample. The CDR3 region is CASSLVGTGANQPQHF. The CDR3 bases are TGTGCCAGCAGTCTTGTTGGGACAGGGGCAAATCAGCCCCAGCATTTT. The chain couples TRBV27 to TRBJ1-5, with TRBD1 matching 10 bases. Germline V gene lookup returns CDR1 MNHEY and CDR2 SMNVEV (reference sequence). There are 16 residues in the CDR3. After removal of 5 bases from V and 4 bases from J, the junction contained 8 bases not matched to a gene.

Details on this clonotype: Because it lacks the conserved phenylalanine or tryptophan at the end, this CDR3 is likely a read error. The DNA is omitted, as the CDR3 cannot be located on it reliably, and the CDR3 follows TCRdb's listing. The V gene is TRBV29-1, the J gene TRBJ2-7; the tabulated D call, TRBD2, remains unverified against the DNA. Inclusive of both ends, the CDR3 amounts to 8 amino acids. Germline CDR1 SQVTM, CDR2 ANQGSEA. The CDR3 spells CSVGRGTS.